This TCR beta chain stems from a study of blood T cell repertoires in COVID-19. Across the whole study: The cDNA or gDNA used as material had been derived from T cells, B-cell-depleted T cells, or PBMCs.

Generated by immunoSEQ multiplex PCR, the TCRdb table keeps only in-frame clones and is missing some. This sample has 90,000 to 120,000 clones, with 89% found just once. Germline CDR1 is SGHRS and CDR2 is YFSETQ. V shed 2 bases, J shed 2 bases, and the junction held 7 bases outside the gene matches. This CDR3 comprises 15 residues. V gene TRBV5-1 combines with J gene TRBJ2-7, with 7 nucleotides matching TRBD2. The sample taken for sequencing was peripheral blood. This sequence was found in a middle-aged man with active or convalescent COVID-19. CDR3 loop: CASSLGIAGTYEQYF. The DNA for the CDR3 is TGCGCCAGCAGCTTAGGGATAGCGGGTACCTACGAGCAGTACTTC. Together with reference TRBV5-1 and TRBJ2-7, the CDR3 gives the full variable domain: KAGVTQTPRYLIKTRGQQVTLSCSPISGHRSVSWYQQTPGQGLQFLFEYFSETQRNKGNFPGRFSGRQFSNSRSEMNVSTLELGDSALYLCASSLGIAGTYEQYFGPGTRLTVT.